This T cell receptor beta chain was found in a study of T cell responses to AZD1222 COVID-19 vaccine. About the research overall: Both about-4-week and about-12-week second-dose recipients were combined. The study's findings and limits: Spike-specific TCR breadth and depth both grew after two AZD1222 doses. Unmutated variant regions are reportedly the target of nearly half of TCRs that are spike-specific. Possibly, clonal diversity was underestimated; donors were largely white British and included more females.

Trimming at V came to 0 bases and at J to 4 bases, leaving 8 bases not matched to a gene. The CDR3 sequence is 19 residues long. In germline, CDR1 is SGDLS, CDR2 YYNGEE. Assay used: immunoSEQ multiplex PCR; TCRdb lists only in-frame clones, some missing. The profile covers 98,000 or so clones, with over 75% appearing a single time and about 19% taken by the ten largest. In regard to this clone: Its target is unknown.

This chain connects TRBV9 to TRBJ2-1, with 15 nucleotides matching TRBD2. This sample comprised peripheral blood, obtained on day 0 of AZD1222 vaccination. This sequence originates from an adult in good health. The CDR3: CASSVAGTSGGKKYNEQFF. The CDR3 DNA is TGTGCCAGCAGCGTAGCCGGGACTAGCGGGGGGAAAAAATACAATGAGCAGTTCTTC.